Listed here are 5 T cell receptor beta chains from one sample, sequenced in a study of esophageal squamous cell carcinoma under preoperative chemotherapy. Time point meaning: before preoperative PTX-NDP chemotherapy. From the PCR reads, TCRdb called clonotypes with MiXCR, one entry per CDR3 protein. The sample carries about 30,000 distinct CDR3 sequences, roughly 50% recorded once. The specimen was taken from a patient given preoperative chemotherapy. The receptor set was obtained from a human donor with esophageal squamous cell carcinoma. The donor label of this sample is uncertain.

This clonotype was observed a few times. V usage is TRBV10-3 and J usage is TRBJ1-1; D ambiguous. The CDR3 consists of 12 residues. Germline-derived CDR1 and CDR2 are ENHRY and SYGVKD. Between the trimmed V and J ends, which lost 2 bases and 3 bases, there was a span of 4 bases. The DNA for the CDR3 is TGTGCCATCAGTGAGACGTACACTGAAGCTTTCTTT. Its protein product is CAISETYTEAFF.

This clonotype has a count of ten or more. The rearrangement joins TRBV7-9 to TRBJ2-3; D call uncertain. V lost 7 bases to trimming and J lost 0 bases, with 8 bases between them. CDR1 is SEHNR and CDR2 is FQNEAQ in the germline V gene (reference sequence). The length of the CDR3 is 13 residues. This chain's CDR3 is CASTSGSTDTQYF. In DNA, the CDR3 is TGTGCCAGCACTAGTGGGAGCACAGATACGCAGTATTTT. The full variable domain, its missing parts supplied by reference TRBV7-9 and TRBJ2-3, is DTGVSQNPRHKITKRGQNVTFRCDPISEHNRLYWYRQTLGQGPEFLTYFQNEAQLEKSRLLSDRFSAERPKGSFSTLEIQRTEQGDSAMYLCASTSGSTDTQYFGPGTRLTVL.

By its share, this clonotype is medium-sized. The chain joins TRBV11-3 to TRBJ2-5, with 7 bases aligning to TRBD1. V shed 3 bases, J shed 2 bases, and the junction held 6 bases outside the gene matches. CDR1 is SGHNT, CDR2 YENEEA, per germline. This CDR3 is 15 amino acids long. The CDR3 DNA follows: TGTGCCAGCAGCTTGGGGACAGCGAAACAAGAGACCCAGTACTTC. Protein product: CASSLGTAKQETQYF.

On this clonotype: The junction departs from the called germline gene at one end, perhaps through a read error. The chain has TRBV7-2 and TRBJ2-3; 8 nucleotides agree with TRBD2. CDR1 and CDR2 from the germline V gene are SGHTA and FQGNSA. This CDR3 spans 14 amino acids. This chain's CDR3 is CAGSGGRDRGPQYF. Here the CDR3 DNA reads TGTGCCGGGAGCGGGGGCCGCGACCGTGGGCCGCAGTACTTT.

This clonotype was counted between two and nine times. V gene TRBV15 combines with J gene TRBJ2-5; D remains ambiguous. Trimming took 0 bases from V and 4 from J, leaving 3 bases between them. The CDR3 totals 12 residues. Per the germline V gene, CDR1 is LNHNV and CDR2 is YYDKDF (reference sequence). The CDR3 coding sequence is TGTGCCACCAGCAGAGAAGGAGAGACCCAGTACTTC. Protein product: CATSREGETQYF.